This TCR beta chain was retrieved from a study of cytomegalovirus exposure and HLA in healthy donors. Study outcomes and limitations: Researchers left out some V segments, among them TRBV6-2 and TRBV6-3, as indistinguishable. Near-uniform donor sequencing depth was presumed by presence/absence analyses.

PCR primers comprised 60 Vbeta and 13 Jbeta primers. Libraries were prepared by immunoSEQ multiplex PCR; TCRdb keeps only in-frame clonotypes and omits some of them. The sample lists about 150,000 clones, around 82% occurring once. Germline V gene lookup returns CDR1 SGHNT and CDR2 YYREEE (reference sequence). Trimming took 2 bases from V and 2 from J, leaving 8 bases between them. The CDR3 is made up of 14 amino acids. In its sample, this clone was seen a few times. Its antigen remains unknown. The sequenced material came from PBMCs. The receptor was derived from a woman between 35 and 50 years old in good health and CMV-seropositive. J is TRBJ1-3 and V is TRBV5-4; D might be TRBD1 (6 bases). The CDR3 DNA reads as TGTGCCAGCAGCTTAACAGGGACTGGAAACACCATATATTTT. As protein: CASSLTGTGNTIYF.